The T cell receptor beta chain described here comes from a study of T cell responses to AZD1222 COVID-19 vaccine. General study findings and limits: A rise in Spike-specific TCR breadth and depth followed two AZD1222 doses. CD4 TCRs covered the whole spike, strongest at regions 160-218 and 743-854. Donors in the cohort were predominantly white British and more often female, and clonal diversity was possibly underestimated. The repertoires were collected only after the peak T cell response.

As to this clone: Its antigen is unidentified.

Per the germline V gene, CDR1 is SGHTA and CDR2 is FQGTGA. J was trimmed by 6 bases and V by 2 bases; bases with no gene match: 6. The CDR3 loop spans 14 amino acids. TCRdb's table, derived via immunoSEQ multiplex PCR, lists solely in-frame clones and lacks some. Among some 190,000 clones listed, 80% to 90% were seen once. The sequence came from an adult in good health. The chain links TRBV7-3 to TRBJ1-2; 7 nucleotides match TRBD1. This sample comprised peripheral blood, obtained on day 0 of AZD1222 vaccination. Written as DNA, the CDR3 is TGTGCCAGCAGCTTATCAGGGGGGGAGAATGGCTACACCTTC. As protein: CASSLSGGENGYTF.